This TCR beta chain was retrieved from a study of beta chain features in type 1 diabetes. Findings and limits, study-wide: In all four CD4+ subsets, TCRB CDR3 length was significantly, moderately reduced in type 1 diabetes.

CDR1 is MGHRA and CDR2 is YSYEKL in the germline V gene. The ends lost 5 bases at V and 1 base at J; junction bases unmatched: 9. The CDR3 is 17 amino acids. This clone was counted only a few times. Its antigen is as yet unknown. As every portion of the isolated RNA was reverse transcribed, the sequencing read expressed TCRB transcripts. Clones were read by immunoSEQ multiplex PCR, and TCRdb kept only the in-frame ones, dropping some. Of around 250,000 clones in the sample, 11% to 15% were seen once. There was one heparinised blood draw per donor, averaging approximately 120 mL. CD45RO/CCR7/CD25/CD127/CD95/CD27 separated CD4+ naive, central memory, regulatory and stem cell-like memory cells by sorting.

The chain links TRBV4-1 to TRBJ1-5, with 9 bases lining up with TRBD1. What was sequenced was naive CD4+ T cells from blood. The clonotype was recovered from a young man with type 1 diabetes. The CDR3 DNA reads TGCGCCAGCAGCGGCGGGACAGGGAGATTCAGCAATCAGCCCCAGCATTTT. Amino acid sequence: CASSGGTGRFSNQPQHF.